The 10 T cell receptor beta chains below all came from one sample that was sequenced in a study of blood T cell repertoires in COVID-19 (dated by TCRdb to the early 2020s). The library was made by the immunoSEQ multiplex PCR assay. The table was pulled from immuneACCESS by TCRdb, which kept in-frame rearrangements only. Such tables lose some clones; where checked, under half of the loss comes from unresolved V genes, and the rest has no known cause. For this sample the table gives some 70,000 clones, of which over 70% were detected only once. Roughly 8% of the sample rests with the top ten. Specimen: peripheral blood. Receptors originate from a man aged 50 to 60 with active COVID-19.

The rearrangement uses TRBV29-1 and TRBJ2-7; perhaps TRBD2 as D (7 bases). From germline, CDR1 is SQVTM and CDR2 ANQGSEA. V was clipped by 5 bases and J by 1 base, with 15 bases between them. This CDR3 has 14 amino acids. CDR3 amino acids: CSVSTGRGSYEQYF. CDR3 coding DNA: TGCAGCGTTTCAACAGGGAGGGGTTCCTACGAGCAGTACTTC.

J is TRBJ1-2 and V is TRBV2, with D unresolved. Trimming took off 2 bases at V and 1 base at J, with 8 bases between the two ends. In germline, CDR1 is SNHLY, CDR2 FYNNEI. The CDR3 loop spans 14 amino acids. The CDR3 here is CASSERQDNYGYTF. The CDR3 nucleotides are TGTGCCAGCAGTGAACGGCAGGATAACTATGGCTACACCTTC.

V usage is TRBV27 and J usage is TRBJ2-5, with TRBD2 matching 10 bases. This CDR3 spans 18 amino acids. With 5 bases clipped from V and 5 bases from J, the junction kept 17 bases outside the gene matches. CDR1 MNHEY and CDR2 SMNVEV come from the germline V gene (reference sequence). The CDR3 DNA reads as TGTGCCAGCAGTAAACCTAGCGGGGGCGCCGAAATAATGGAGACCCAGTACTTC. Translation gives CASSKPSGGAEIMETQYF.

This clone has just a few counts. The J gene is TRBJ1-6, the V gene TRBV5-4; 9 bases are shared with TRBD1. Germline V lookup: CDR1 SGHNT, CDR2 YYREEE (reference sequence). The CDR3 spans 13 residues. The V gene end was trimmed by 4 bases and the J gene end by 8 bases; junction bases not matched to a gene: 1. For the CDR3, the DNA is TGTGCCAGCAGCCGGGACAGGGATTCACCCCTCCACTTT. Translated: CASSRDRDSPLHF.

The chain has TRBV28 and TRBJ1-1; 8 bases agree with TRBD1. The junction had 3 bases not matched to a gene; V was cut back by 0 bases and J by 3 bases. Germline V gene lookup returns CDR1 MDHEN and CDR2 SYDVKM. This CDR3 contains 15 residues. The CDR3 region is CASSLWVDRDTEAFF. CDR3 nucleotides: TGTGCCAGCAGTTTATGGGTGGACAGGGACACTGAAGCTTTCTTT.

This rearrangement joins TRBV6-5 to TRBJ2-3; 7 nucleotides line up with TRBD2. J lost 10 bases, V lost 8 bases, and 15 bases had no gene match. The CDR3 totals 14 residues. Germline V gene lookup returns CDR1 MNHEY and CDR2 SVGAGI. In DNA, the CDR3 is TGTGCCAGCTCCGTTAGCGGGTACCAACGGGCGCAGTATTTT. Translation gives CASSVSGYQRAQYF.

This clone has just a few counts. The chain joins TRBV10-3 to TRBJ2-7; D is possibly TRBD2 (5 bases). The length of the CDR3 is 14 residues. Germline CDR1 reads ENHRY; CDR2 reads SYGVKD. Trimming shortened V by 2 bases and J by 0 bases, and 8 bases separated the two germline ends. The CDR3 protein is CAISERTDSYEQYF. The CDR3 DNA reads TGTGCCATCAGTGAGCGGACTGACTCCTACGAGCAGTACTTC.

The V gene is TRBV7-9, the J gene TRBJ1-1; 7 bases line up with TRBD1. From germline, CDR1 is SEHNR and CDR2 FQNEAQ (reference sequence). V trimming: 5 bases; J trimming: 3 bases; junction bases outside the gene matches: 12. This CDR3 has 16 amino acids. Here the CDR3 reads CASSHPYLDRDTEAFF. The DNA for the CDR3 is TGTGCCAGCAGCCATCCTTACCTCGACAGGGACACTGAAGCTTTCTTT.

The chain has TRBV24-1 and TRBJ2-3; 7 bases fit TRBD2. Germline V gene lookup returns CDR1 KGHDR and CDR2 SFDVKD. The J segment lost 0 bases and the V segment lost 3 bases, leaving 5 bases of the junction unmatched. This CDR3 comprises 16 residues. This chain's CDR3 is CATSDTKRGSTDTQYF. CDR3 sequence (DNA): TGTGCCACCAGTGATACAAAGCGGGGAAGCACAGATACGCAGTATTTT.

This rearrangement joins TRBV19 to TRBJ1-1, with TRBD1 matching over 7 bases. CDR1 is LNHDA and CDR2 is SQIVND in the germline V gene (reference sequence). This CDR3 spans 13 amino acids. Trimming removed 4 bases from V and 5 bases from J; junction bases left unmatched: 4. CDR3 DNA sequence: TGTGCCAGTAGTACAGGGGGAGGTACTGAAGCTTTCTTT. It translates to CASSTGGGTEAFF.